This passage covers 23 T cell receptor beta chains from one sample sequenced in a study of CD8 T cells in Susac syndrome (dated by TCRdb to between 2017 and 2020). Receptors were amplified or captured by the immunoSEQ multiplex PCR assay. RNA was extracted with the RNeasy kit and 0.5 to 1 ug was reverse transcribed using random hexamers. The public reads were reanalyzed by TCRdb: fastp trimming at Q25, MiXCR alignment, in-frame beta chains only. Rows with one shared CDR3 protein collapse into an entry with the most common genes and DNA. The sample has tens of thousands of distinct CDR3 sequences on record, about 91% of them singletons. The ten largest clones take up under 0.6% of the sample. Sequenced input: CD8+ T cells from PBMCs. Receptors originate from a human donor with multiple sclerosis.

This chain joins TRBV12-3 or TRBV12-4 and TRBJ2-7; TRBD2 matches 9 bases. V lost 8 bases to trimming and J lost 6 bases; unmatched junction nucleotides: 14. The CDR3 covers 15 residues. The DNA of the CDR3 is TGTGCCAGCCACGGAACGGCTAGCGGGAATCGCGAGCAGTACTTC. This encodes CASHGTASGNREQYF.

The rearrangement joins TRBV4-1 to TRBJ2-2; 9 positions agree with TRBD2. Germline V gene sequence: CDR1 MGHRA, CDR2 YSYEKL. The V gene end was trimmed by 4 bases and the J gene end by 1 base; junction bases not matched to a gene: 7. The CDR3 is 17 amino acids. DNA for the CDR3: TGCGCCAGCAGCCGACGACTAGCGGCCCTGAACACCGGGGAGCTGTTTTTT. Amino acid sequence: CASSRRLAALNTGELFF.

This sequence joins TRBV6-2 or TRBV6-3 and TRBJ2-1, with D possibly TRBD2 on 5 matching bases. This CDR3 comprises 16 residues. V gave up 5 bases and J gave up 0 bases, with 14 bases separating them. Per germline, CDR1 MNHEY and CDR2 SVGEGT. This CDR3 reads CASSLSRRSSYNEQFF. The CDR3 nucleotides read TGTGCCAGCAGTCTCTCACGGAGGAGCTCCTACAATGAGCAGTTCTTC.

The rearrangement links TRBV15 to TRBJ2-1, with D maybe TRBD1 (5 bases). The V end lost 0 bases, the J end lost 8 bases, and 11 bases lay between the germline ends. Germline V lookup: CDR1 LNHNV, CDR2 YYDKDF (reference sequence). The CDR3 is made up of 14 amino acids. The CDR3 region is CATSREIRAHEQFF. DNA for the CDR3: TGTGCCACCAGCAGAGAAATCAGGGCCCATGAGCAGTTCTTC. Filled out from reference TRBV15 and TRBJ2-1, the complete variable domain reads DAMVIQNPRYQVTQFGKPVTLSCSQTLNHNVMYWYQQKSSQAPKLLFHYYDKDFNNEADTPDNFQSRRPNTSFCFLDIRSPGLGDTAMYLCATSREIRAHEQFFGPGTRLTVL.

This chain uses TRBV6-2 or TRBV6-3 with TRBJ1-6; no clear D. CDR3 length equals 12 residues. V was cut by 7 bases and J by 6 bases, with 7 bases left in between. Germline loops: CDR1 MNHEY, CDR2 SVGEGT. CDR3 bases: TGTGCCAGCAACCACGGTAATTCACCCCTCCACTTT. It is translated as CASNHGNSPLHF.

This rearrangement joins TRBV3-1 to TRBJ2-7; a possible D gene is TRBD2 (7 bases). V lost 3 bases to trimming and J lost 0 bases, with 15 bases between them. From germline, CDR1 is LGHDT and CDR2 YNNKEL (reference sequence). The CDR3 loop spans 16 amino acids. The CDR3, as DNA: TGTGCCAGCAGCCAGGGCGGGGGCTACCCCTCCTACGAGCAGTACTTC. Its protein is CASSQGGGYPSYEQYF.

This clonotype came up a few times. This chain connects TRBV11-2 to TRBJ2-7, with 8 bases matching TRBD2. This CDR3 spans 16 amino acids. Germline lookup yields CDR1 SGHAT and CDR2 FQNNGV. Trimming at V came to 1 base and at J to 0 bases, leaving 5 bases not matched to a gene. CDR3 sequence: CASSLVAGGISYEQYF. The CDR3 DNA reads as TGTGCCAGCAGCTTAGTGGCGGGGGGAATCTCCTACGAGCAGTACTTC.

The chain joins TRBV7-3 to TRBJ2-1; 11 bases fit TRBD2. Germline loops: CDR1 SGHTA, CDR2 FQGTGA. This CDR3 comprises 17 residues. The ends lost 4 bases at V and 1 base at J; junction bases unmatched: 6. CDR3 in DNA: TGTGCCAGCAGCTCACTACTAGCGGGAGAATCCTACAATGAGCAGTTCTTC. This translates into CASSSLLAGESYNEQFF.

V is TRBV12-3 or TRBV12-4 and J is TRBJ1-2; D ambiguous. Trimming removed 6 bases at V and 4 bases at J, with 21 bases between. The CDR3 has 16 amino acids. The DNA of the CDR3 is TGTGCCAGCAGCCCCGGAGGGAACTTAAAGATCTATGGCTACACCTTC. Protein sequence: CASSPGGNLKIYGYTF.

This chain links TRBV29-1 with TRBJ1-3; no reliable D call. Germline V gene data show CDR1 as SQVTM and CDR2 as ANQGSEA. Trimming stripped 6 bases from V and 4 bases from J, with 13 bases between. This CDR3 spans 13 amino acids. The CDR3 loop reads CSVLTPLGNTIYF. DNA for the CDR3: TGCAGCGTGCTGACCCCGCTAGGAAACACCATATATTTT.

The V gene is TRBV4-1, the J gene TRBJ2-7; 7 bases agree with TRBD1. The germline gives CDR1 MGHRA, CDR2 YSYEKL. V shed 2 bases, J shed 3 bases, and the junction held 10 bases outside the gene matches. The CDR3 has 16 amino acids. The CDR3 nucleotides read TGCGCCAGCAGCCAAACCTGGACAGGCAACTACTACGAGCAGTACTTC. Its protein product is CASSQTWTGNYYEQYF.

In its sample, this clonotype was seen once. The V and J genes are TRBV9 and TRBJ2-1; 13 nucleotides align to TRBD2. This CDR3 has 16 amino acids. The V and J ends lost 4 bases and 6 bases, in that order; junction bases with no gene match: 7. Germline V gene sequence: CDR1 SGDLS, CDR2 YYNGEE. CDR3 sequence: CASSSRLAGGSNEQFF. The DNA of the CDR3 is TGTGCCAGCAGCTCGCGACTAGCGGGGGGATCCAATGAGCAGTTCTTC.

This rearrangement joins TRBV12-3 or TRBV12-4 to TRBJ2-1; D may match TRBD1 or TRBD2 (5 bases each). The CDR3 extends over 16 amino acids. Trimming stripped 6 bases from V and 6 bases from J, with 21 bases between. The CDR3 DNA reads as TGTGCCAGCAGACTTCGGGGCAGGGCAAGGGGCAATGAGCAGTTCTTC. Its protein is CASRLRGRARGNEQFF.

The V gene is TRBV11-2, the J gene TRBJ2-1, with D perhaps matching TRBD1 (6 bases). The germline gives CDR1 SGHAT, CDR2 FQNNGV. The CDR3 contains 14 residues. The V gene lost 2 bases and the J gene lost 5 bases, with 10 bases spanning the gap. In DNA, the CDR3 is TGTGCCAGCAGCTTATTTCAGGGGAACAATGAGCAGTTCTTC. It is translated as CASSLFQGNNEQFF.

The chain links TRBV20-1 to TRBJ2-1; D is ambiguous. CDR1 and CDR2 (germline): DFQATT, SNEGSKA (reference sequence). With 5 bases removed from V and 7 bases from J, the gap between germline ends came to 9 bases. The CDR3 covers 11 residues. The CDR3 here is CSAHPTNEQFF. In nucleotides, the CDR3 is TGCAGTGCTCACCCAACGAATGAGCAGTTCTTC.

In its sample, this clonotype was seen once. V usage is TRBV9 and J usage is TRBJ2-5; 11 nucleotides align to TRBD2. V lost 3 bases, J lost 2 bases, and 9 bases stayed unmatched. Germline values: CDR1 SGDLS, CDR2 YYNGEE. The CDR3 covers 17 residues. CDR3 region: CASSGHPGLADQETQYF. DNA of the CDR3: TGTGCCAGCAGCGGTCATCCGGGACTAGCGGATCAAGAGACCCAGTACTTC.

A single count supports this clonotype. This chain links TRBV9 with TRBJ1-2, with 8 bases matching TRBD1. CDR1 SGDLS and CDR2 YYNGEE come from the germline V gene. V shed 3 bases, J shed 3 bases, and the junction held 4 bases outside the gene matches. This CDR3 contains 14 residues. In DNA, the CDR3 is TGTGCCAGCAGCGCAACAGGGGGTGACTATGGCTACACCTTC. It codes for CASSATGGDYGYTF.

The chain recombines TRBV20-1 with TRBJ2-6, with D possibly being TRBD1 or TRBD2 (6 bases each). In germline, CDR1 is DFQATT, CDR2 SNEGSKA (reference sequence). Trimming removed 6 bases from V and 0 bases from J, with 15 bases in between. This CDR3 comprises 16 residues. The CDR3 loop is CSAPLGGTSGANVLTF. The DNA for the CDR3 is TGCAGTGCCCCTTTAGGGGGGACCTCTGGGGCCAACGTCCTGACTTTC.

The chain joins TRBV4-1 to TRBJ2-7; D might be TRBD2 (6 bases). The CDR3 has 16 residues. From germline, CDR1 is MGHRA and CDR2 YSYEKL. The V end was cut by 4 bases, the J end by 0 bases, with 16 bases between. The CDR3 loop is CASSLTVSGLSYEQYF. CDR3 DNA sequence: TGCGCCAGCAGCCTCACAGTGAGCGGGCTCTCCTACGAGCAGTACTTC.

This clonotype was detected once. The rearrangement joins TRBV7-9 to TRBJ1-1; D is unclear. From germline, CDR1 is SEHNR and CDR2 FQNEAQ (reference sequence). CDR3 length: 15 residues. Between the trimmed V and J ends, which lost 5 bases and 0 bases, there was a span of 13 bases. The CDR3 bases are TGTGCCAGCAGCCCAGAACGGGCCATGAACACTGAAGCTTTCTTT. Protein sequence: CASSPERAMNTEAFF.

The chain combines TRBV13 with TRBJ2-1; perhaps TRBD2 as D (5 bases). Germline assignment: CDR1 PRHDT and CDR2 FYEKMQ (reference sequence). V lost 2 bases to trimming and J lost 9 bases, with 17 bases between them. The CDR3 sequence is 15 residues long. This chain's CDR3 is CASSLPSAKGSEQFF. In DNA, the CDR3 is TGTGCCAGCAGCTTACCCTCGGCCAAAGGGAGTGAGCAGTTCTTC.

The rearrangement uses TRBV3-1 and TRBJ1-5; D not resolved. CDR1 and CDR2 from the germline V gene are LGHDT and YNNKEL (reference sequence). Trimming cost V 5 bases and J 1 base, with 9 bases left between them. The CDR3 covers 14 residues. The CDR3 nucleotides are TGTGCCAGCAGCAAACGGGAAAGCAATCAGCCCCAGCATTTT. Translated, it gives CASSKRESNQPQHF.

CDR3: CASSSRGNGEQYF. The DNA for the CDR3 is TGTGCCAGCAGCTCCAGGGGAAATGGCGAGCAGTACTTC. The V gene is TRBV11-2, the J gene TRBJ2-7; D is possibly TRBD1 (6 bases). The CDR3 is 13 residues long. Germline loops: CDR1 SGHAT, CDR2 FQNNGV. Trimming cost V 4 bases and J 6 bases, with 13 bases left between them.